The rows below give T cell receptor beta chains drawn from one sample of a study of T cell responses to AZD1222 COVID-19 vaccine. TCRdb keeps only in-frame clones here, not all; method: immunoSEQ multiplex PCR. The data contain about 120,000 clones, about 86% of them singletons. The material was peripheral blood, obtained 28 days after the second AZD1222 dose. The receptors stem from an adult who received the AZD1222 COVID-19 vaccine. CDR3s include the opening cysteine and the closing phenylalanine or tryptophan. The D gene is left open where the match is weak. Only part of the rows carry a size: once, few, many, or a class if the clone is expanded.

TRBJ1-6,TRBV3-1/TRBV3-2,.,.,TGTGCCAGCAGTCGAGGGCAGGGAAAGTTGTTTAATAATTCACCCCTCCACTTT,CASSRGQGKLFNNSPLHF
TRBJ2-7,TRBV7-2,.,.,TGTGCCAGCGGCGGCAGTAGCTCCTACGAGCAGTACTTC,CASGGSSSYEQYF
TRBJ2-7,TRBV7-9,.,.,TGTGCCAGCAGCTTACCGGACGGCTACGAGCAGTACTTC,CASSLPDGYEQYF
TRBJ1-2,TRBV5-8,.,.,TGTGCCAGCAGCTTGGCCCCCACAGGGAGCTATGGCTACACCTTC,CASSLAPTGSYGYTF
TRBJ2-5,TRBV10-2,.,.,TGCGCCAGCAGGAGGACACTAGTCCAAGAGACCCAGTACTTC,CASRRTLVQETQYF
TRBJ2-5,TRBV10-3,TRBD2,once,TGTGCCATCAGTGAGCTAGCGGGGTCGTGGGAGACCCAGTACTTC,CAISELAGSWETQYF
TRBJ1-1,TRBV6-5,.,.,TGTGCCAGCAGTACCGGACGGCATGAAGCTTTCTTT,CASSTGRHEAFF
TRBJ2-3,TRBV6-1,TRBD2,once,TGTGCCAGCAGTGAAGATGGCGGGGGTTCAGATACGCAGTATTTT,CASSEDGGGSDTQYF
TRBJ1-4,TRBV6-4,.,.,TGTGCCAGCAGTGACTCAGGGAGGGGAACTAATGAAAAACTGTTTTTT,CASSDSGRGTNEKLFF
TRBJ2-5,TRBV7-2,.,.,TGTGCCAGCAGCTTAGGGCTACCGACGGAGACCCAGTACTTC,CASSLGLPTETQYF
TRBJ1-5,TRBV30,TRBD1,.,TGTGCCTGGAGATCGGGAAGACAGGGGGTCAATCAGCCCCAGCATTTT,CAWRSGRQGVNQPQHF
TRBJ2-2,TRBV5-5,.,.,TGTGCCAGCAGCTTCTCGGCCGGGGAGCTGTTTTTT,CASSFSAGELFF
TRBJ1-1,TRBV28,.,.,TGTGCCAGCAGCAGTCATGGGGGGGGGAACACTGAAGCTTTCTTT,CASSSHGGGNTEAFF
TRBJ2-3,TRBV5-1,.,.,TGCGCCAGCAGCTTTCGCCAACCCCAAGATACGCAGTATTTT,CASSFRQPQDTQYF
TRBJ2-3,TRBV7-7,TRBD2,.,TGTGCTAGCAGCGTCAATCGGGGGGAAGATACGCAGTATTTT,CASSVNRGEDTQYF
TRBJ2-7,TRBV11-2,.,once,TGTGCCAGCAGCTTAGTATCCGGGACGGACTCCTACGAGCAGTACTTC,CASSLVSGTDSYEQYF
TRBJ2-1,TRBV15,TRBD2,.,TGTGCCACCAGCAGAGAAGCGGGGGCCTACAATGAGCAGTTCTTC,CATSREAGAYNEQFF
TRBJ1-4,TRBV2,.,.,TGTGCCAGCAGTGGGTCTTCTGCAACTAATGAAAAACTGTTTTTT,CASSGSSATNEKLFF
TRBJ1-5,TRBV6-1,.,.,TGTGCCAGCAGTTCCCCAGCCGGTCAGCCCCAGCATTTT,CASSSPAGQPQHF
TRBJ2-1,TRBV4-3,TRBD1,.,TGCGCCAGCAGCCAAAACCCGGGACAGGGAGAATACAATGAGCAGTTCTTC,CASSQNPGQGEYNEQFF
TRBJ2-5,TRBV11-3,.,.,TGTGCCAGCAGCCCTGGGATAGAAGAGACCCAGTACTTC,CASSPGIEETQYF
TRBJ2-7,TRBV7-9,.,.,TGTGCCAGCAGCTTAGAAGTGAATTTCGGGCAGTACTTC,CASSLEVNFGQYF
TRBJ2-5,TRBV29-1,.,.,TGCAGCGTAGGGGTGGAGACCCAGTACTTC,CSVGVETQYF
TRBJ2-2,TRBV7-2,TRBD1,.,TGTGCCAGCAGCAGGGGCTGGACAGGGGCGAACACCGGGGAGCTGTTTTTT,CASSRGWTGANTGELFF
TRBJ2-3,TRBV6-9,TRBD1,.,TGTGCCAGCTGGGACAGGGGGGCACAGATAGATACGCAGTATTTT,CASWDRGAQIDTQYF
TRBJ2-7,TRBV5-1,.,.,TGCGCCAGCAGCTTGTCGGAGGGGGCCTTCTATTTC,CASSLSEGAFYF
TRBJ1-2,TRBV20-1,.,.,TGCAGTTCGAGGGGAGACTATGGCTACACCTTC,CSSRGDYGYTF
TRBJ2-7,TRBV11-2,.,.,TGTGCCAGCAGCTTGGACGGAACCTACGAGCAGTACTTC,CASSLDGTYEQYF
TRBJ1-4,TRBV7-9,TRBD1,.,TGTGCCAGCAGCTCACAGGGGGCCGGGGGTGAAAAACTGTTTTTT,CASSSQGAGGEKLFF
TRBJ1-4,TRBV4-1,.,few,TGCGCCAGCAGCACAGGACAGAATAATGAAAAACTGTTTTTT,CASSTGQNNEKLFF
TRBJ2-7,TRBV12-3/TRBV12-4,TRBD1,once,TGTGCCAGCAGTTTTGGGACAGCCTACGAGCAGTACTTC,CASSFGTAYEQYF
TRBJ1-6,TRBV4-3,.,.,TGCGCCAGCAGCCACGCAGGCGATAATTCACCCCTCCACTTT,CASSHAGDNSPLHF
TRBJ2-5,TRBV12-3/TRBV12-4,.,.,TGTGCCAGCAGTCCGACAGGACGGGAGACCCAGTACTTC,CASSPTGRETQYF
TRBJ2-5,TRBV5-1,.,.,TGCGCCAGCAGCTCAAACAGGGCGGGGCGAGAGACCCAGTACTTC,CASSSNRAGRETQYF
TRBJ1-2,TRBV6-2/TRBV6-3,.,.,TGTGCCAGCAGTTCTGTTGACCTTAACTATGGCTACACCTTC,CASSSVDLNYGYTF
TRBJ1-4,TRBV13,TRBD1,.,TGTGCCAGCAGGCGACAGGGTGAAAGGGAAAAACTGTTTTTT,CASRRQGEREKLFF
TRBJ1-2,TRBV7-9,.,.,TGTGCCAGCAGCTTGGCGGGGAACTATGGCTACACCTTC,CASSLAGNYGYTF
TRBJ2-7,TRBV11-2,.,.,TGTGCCAGCGGCACGGGGCCGGACTACGAGCAGTACTTC,CASGTGPDYEQYF
TRBJ2-7,TRBV25-1,.,.,TGTGCCAGCAGTGATGGTCCCTACGAGCAGTACTTC,CASSDGPYEQYF
TRBJ1-2,TRBV4-3,TRBD1,.,TGCGCCAGCAGCCAAGACCACAGGGGCACTAACTATGGCTACACCTTC,CASSQDHRGTNYGYTF
TRBJ2-2,TRBV10-1,TRBD2,once,TGCGCCAGCAGTGAGTCGGGACTAGCGGCGAACACCGGGGAGCTGTTTTTT,CASSESGLAANTGELFF
TRBJ1-1,TRBV7-9,.,.,TGTGCCAGCAGCCGTAGGACAGCTATGAACACTGAAGCTTTCTTT,CASSRRTAMNTEAFF
TRBJ1-1,TRBV2,.,.,TGTGCCAGCAGGTACGGCACAGGAGCTGAAGCTTTCTTT,CASRYGTGAEAFF
TRBJ1-2,TRBV11-2,.,.,TGTGCCAGCAGCTTAGATGGGGGGCCCTATGGCTACACCTTC,CASSLDGGPYGYTF
TRBJ1-4,TRBV18,.,.,TGTGCCAGCTCACCGAGCGACAGACTTAATGAAAAACTGTTTTTT,CASSPSDRLNEKLFF
TRBJ2-2,TRBV6-2/TRBV6-3,.,.,TGTGCCAGCAGTACAGATATGAACACCGGGGAGCTGTTTTTT,CASSTDMNTGELFF
TRBJ2-7,TRBV11-2,.,.,TGTGCCAGCAGCCCCCCCCCACAGGGCCTTAACTACGAGCAGTACTTC,CASSPPPQGLNYEQYF
TRBJ1-3,TRBV19,.,once,TGTGCCAGTAGAGGAGGGGGGAGTGCTGGAAACACCATATATTTT,CASRGGGSAGNTIYF
TRBJ2-2,TRBV27,TRBD1,.,TGTGCCAGCAGTTACGGGACAGGAACCGGGGAGCTGTTTTTT,CASSYGTGTGELFF
TRBJ1-6,TRBV10-3,TRBD1,.,TGTGCCACTTCGGACAGGGCTGATTCACCCCTCCACTTT,CATSDRADSPLHF
TRBJ2-6,TRBV20-1,.,.,TGCAGTGCAAGGGGCCCCGACGTCCTGACTTTC,CSARGPDVLTF
TRBJ1-1,TRBV14,.,.,TGTGCCAGCAGCCAAGGAGCGGGGGTGGACACTGAAGCTTTCTTT,CASSQGAGVDTEAFF
TRBJ2-7,TRBV4-1,TRBD2,.,TGCGCCAGCAGCCAAGAAGGCACGGGACTAGCGTCCCACGAGCAGTACTTC,CASSQEGTGLASHEQYF
TRBJ2-1,TRBV6-4,.,.,TGTGCCAGCAGTGAGGACAACTACAATGAGCAGTTCTTC,CASSEDNYNEQFF
TRBJ1-2,TRBV10-2,.,.,TGCGCCAGCAGTGAGGTAGGGGAAGATGGCTACACCTTC,CASSEVGEDGYTF